This TCR beta chain was captured in a study of T cells in Graves' hyperthyroidism and ophthalmopathy. This clonotype was picked up many times. The antigen is not known. Study-level points and caveats: Ophthalmopathy cases were set apart from stable hyperthyroidism by a 13 V-J model.

The CDR3 consists of 15 residues. V lost 7 bases to trimming and J lost 2 bases; unmatched junction nucleotides: 8. Germline V gene data show CDR1 as MNHNS and CDR2 as SASEGT. TCR beta CDR3 region amplification was performed from RNA transcripts. An initial round of RT-PCR targeting the TCR CDR3 relied on the HTBI primer set. TCRdb fed the multiplex PCR reads into MiXCR, producing one record per CDR3 protein. Of over 250,000 distinct CDR3 sequences detected, about a sixth appear once; the ten largest clones hold over 45%. Sequencing was performed on blood. V gene TRBV6-1 combines with J gene TRBJ2-7; 10 nucleotides align to TRBD2. This clonotype originated in a woman aged 60-75 years with Graves' ophthalmopathy. CDR3: CASTEWTSGTYEQYF. CDR3 DNA: TGTGCCAGCACCGAATGGACTAGCGGCACCTACGAGCAGTACTTC.